This T cell receptor beta chain was captured in a study of cytomegalovirus exposure and HLA in healthy donors. Whole-study results and caveats: The classifier reportedly diagnosed cytomegalovirus status with high sensitivity and specificity. Common viral pathogens (according to a later analysis) appeared linked to several of the most significant clusters. Most likely, a cluster of highly shared sequence variants arose as a sequencing artifact.

Healthy bone marrow donors made up the cohort. Both 60 Vbeta primers and 13 Jbeta primers went into the PCR. Clones were sequenced by immunoSEQ multiplex PCR, and TCRdb holds only the in-frame ones, with some missing. With 200,000 to 250,000 clones in the sample, the ten largest clones hold 0.9% to 1.4%. As concerns this clone: Antigen specificity is unknown.

Sequences were obtained from PBMCs. This receptor was taken from a girl aged 2 to 9 in good health and CMV-seropositive.

The CDR3 bases are TGTGCCAGCAGGGCCGACAGGGACCGTTACAATGAGCAGTTCTTC. Translation: CASRADRDRYNEQFF. This chain uses TRBV2 with TRBJ2-1, with 7 bases that match TRBD1. Germline assignment: CDR1 SNHLY and CDR2 FYNNEI. The CDR3 runs to 15 residues. V lost 6 bases, J lost 4 bases, and 9 bases stayed unmatched.